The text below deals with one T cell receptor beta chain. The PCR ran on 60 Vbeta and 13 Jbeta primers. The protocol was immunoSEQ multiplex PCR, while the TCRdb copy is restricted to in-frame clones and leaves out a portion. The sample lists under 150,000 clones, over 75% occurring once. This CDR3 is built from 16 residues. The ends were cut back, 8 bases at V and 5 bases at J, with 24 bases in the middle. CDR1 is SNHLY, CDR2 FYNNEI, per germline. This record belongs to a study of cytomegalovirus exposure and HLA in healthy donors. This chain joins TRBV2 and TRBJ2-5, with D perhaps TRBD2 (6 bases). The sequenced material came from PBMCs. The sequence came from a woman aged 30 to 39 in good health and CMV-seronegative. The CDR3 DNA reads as TGTGCCAGCTCGTCCCGGGACTCCCGATTCAGTGAGACCCAGTACTTC. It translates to CASSSRDSRFSETQYF.